These 12 T cell receptor beta chains originate from one sample sequenced in a study of cytomegalovirus exposure and HLA in healthy donors. Researchers ran the PCR with 60 Vbeta and 13 Jbeta primers. Assay used: immunoSEQ multiplex PCR; TCRdb lists only in-frame clones, some missing. The sample comprises approximately 160,000 clones, 70% to 75% of which are singletons, and under 5.5% rests with the top ten. The specimen sequenced was PBMCs. These TCRs come from a man younger than 30 in good health and CMV-seropositive.

This clone was counted between two and nine times. CDR3 nucleotide sequence: TGTGCCAGTAGTCCGACCAGGACAGGGGTTAATGAAAAACTGTTTTTT. Translating gives CASSPTRTGVNEKLFF. The J gene is TRBJ1-4, the V gene TRBV19, with 9 bases that match TRBD1. Germline assignment: CDR1 LNHDA and CDR2 SQIVND (reference sequence). Trimming removed 5 bases from V and 4 bases from J; junction bases left unmatched: 8. The CDR3 length is 16 residues.

The rearrangement joins TRBV5-4 to TRBJ2-1, with TRBD2 identical over 10 bases. CDR3 length: 15 amino acids. Germline V CDR1 and CDR2: SGHNT, YYREEE (reference sequence). With V trimmed by 3 bases and J by 4 bases, 4 bases remained unmatched. The CDR3: CASSSQREGYNEQFF. The CDR3 DNA follows: TGTGCCAGCAGCTCTCAGCGGGAGGGTTACAATGAGCAGTTCTTC.

The chain combines TRBV20-1 with TRBJ1-1; 11 nucleotides align to TRBD1. CDR1 DFQATT and CDR2 SNEGSKA come from the germline V gene (reference sequence). CDR3 length: 11 amino acids. The trim removed 8 bases at V and 9 bases at J, leaving 5 bases unmatched. CDR3 residues: CSSGQGAKAFF. In nucleotides, the CDR3 is TGCAGTTCCGGACAGGGGGCGAAAGCTTTCTTT.

In DNA form, the CDR3 reads TGTGCCAGTAGTACACTACGGACAGGGAAAGGCACTGAAGCTTTCTTT. It codes for CASSTLRTGKGTEAFF. This chain links TRBV19 with TRBJ1-1; 8 bases agree with TRBD1. The CDR3 is 16 amino acids. The ends lost 4 bases at V and 4 bases at J; junction bases unmatched: 11. Germline lookup yields CDR1 LNHDA and CDR2 SQIVND (reference sequence). Combining the CDR3 with reference TRBV19 and TRBJ1-1 gives the whole variable domain DGGITQSPKYLFRKEGQNVTLSCEQNLNHDAMYWYRQDPGQGLRLIYYSQIVNDFQKGDIAEGYSVSREKKESFPLTVTSAQKNPTAFYLCASSTLRTGKGTEAFFGQGTRLTVV.

Note on this clone: A read error may account for a junction end that differs from germline. The chain couples TRBV7-9 to TRBJ1-2; TRBD1 aligns across 7 bases. This CDR3 spans 11 amino acids. In germline, CDR1 is SEHNR, CDR2 FQNEAQ (reference sequence). CDR3 DNA sequence: TGTGCCAGCACCAATTCAGGGGGACACAGCTTC. Translated, it gives CASTNSGGHSF.

This sequence joins TRBV11-3 and TRBJ1-2, with D perhaps TRBD1 (6 bases). Between the trimmed V and J ends, which lost 4 bases and 0 bases, there was a span of 12 bases. Germline V gene lookup returns CDR1 SGHNT and CDR2 YENEEA. The CDR3 totals 15 residues. This CDR3 reads CASSYGGQANYGYTF. In DNA form, the CDR3 reads TGTGCCAGCAGCTACGGGGGGCAGGCTAACTATGGCTACACCTTC.

The V gene is TRBV19, the J gene TRBJ1-2, with 8 nucleotides matching TRBD1. The CDR3 runs to 17 residues. Looked up from germline, CDR1 is LNHDA and CDR2 is SQIVND (reference sequence). V trimming: 2 bases; J trimming: 0 bases; junction bases outside the gene matches: 8. CDR3 in DNA: TGTGCCAGTAGTATACCCGGACAGGGCCCAGCTAACTATGGCTACACCTTC. Protein product: CASSIPGQGPANYGYTF.

The rearrangement joins TRBV28 to TRBJ1-4; D gene ambiguous. Germline CDR1 reads MDHEN; CDR2 reads SYDVKM. The CDR3 spans 16 residues. Trimming shortened V by 6 bases and J by 0 bases, and 14 bases separated the two germline ends. CDR3 bases: TGTGCCAGCAGAGTACACAAATTTGCAACTAATGAAAAACTGTTTTTT. As protein: CASRVHKFATNEKLFF.

In this sample, this clone is medium-sized. This chain uses TRBV10-2 with TRBJ2-7; 8 positions match TRBD2. The CDR3 totals 14 residues. Germline trimming cut 3 bases from V and 4 bases from J; bases unmatched to any gene: 5. Per germline, CDR1 WSHSY and CDR2 SAAADI. The CDR3, as DNA: TGCGCCAGCAGTGAAAGCGGGAGTGGTTACGAGCAGTACGTC. Protein product: CASSESGSGYEQYV.

This clone was observed a handful of times. The chain uses TRBV2 and TRBJ1-2; no definite D call. The ends were cut back, 4 bases at V and 14 bases at J, with 20 bases in the middle. This CDR3 region has 13 residues. The germline V gene encodes CDR1 SNHLY and CDR2 FYNNEI. In nucleotides, the CDR3 is TGTGCCAGCAGTGCTATTGAGGGCAGTGCCCCAACCTTC. Its translation: CASSAIEGSAPTF. Full variable domain (remainder filled in from reference TRBV2 and TRBJ1-2): EPEVTQTPSHQVTQMGQEVILRCVPISNHLYFYWYRQILGQKVEFLVSFYNNEISEKSEIFDDQFSVERPDGSNFTLKIRSTKLEDSAMYFCASSAIEGSAPTFGSGTRLTVV.

This clone was observed a single time. This chain connects TRBV5-4 to TRBJ2-3, with 9 bases lining up with TRBD1. The J segment lost 4 bases and the V segment lost 5 bases, leaving 5 bases of the junction unmatched. Germline values: CDR1 SGHNT, CDR2 YYREEE (reference sequence). This CDR3 comprises 14 residues. This CDR3 reads CASSPGQGPDTQYF. CDR3 bases: TGTGCCAGCAGTCCGGGACAGGGACCAGATACGCAGTATTTT.

This clone appeared a single time. CDR3 region: CASSYSGRGSYGYTF. The DNA for the CDR3 is TGTGCCAGCAGTTACTCGGGCAGGGGGAGCTATGGCTACACCTTC. This sequence joins TRBV6-5 and TRBJ1-2; TRBD1 aligns across 7 bases. V trimming: 0 bases; J trimming: 4 bases; junction bases outside the gene matches: 5. This CDR3 contains 15 residues. CDR1 is MNHEY and CDR2 is SVGAGI in the germline V gene.